The 27 T cell receptor beta chains listed next were all sequenced from one sample in a study of T cell changes during pregnancy in multiple sclerosis. Data came from immunoSEQ multiplex PCR; TCRdb stores just in-frame clones and leaves some out. The sample comprises fewer than 75,000 clones, approximately 90% of which are singletons, and more than 1.4% rests with the top ten. The sample in question was peripheral blood, obtained in the second trimester of pregnancy. Every receptor here comes from a female donor with multiple sclerosis, enrolled in a pregnancy study.

The chain carries TRBV6-1 and TRBJ1-3; tentatively, D is TRBD1 (6 bases). This CDR3 region has 14 residues. The germline V and J ends were trimmed by 7 bases and 2 bases, with 12 bases remaining between them. Germline CDR1 reads MNHNS; CDR2 reads SASEGT. In DNA, the CDR3 is TGTGCCAGCATTCCTGGGACAACTGGAAACACCATATATTTT. Translation gives CASIPGTTGNTIYF.

The chain couples TRBV7-9 to TRBJ1-1; the D gene is possibly TRBD1 (6 bases). Per germline, CDR1 SEHNR and CDR2 FQNEAQ (reference sequence). The CDR3 is 16 amino acids. Trimming left V 4 bases short and J 5 bases short, with 20 bases between. CDR3 loop: CASSSGQYNSRTEAFF. The CDR3 nucleotides are TGTGCCAGCAGCTCTGGACAGTATAACAGTAGAACTGAAGCTTTCTTT. The full variable domain, its missing parts supplied by reference TRBV7-9 and TRBJ1-1, is DTGVSQNPRHKITKRGQNVTFRCDPISEHNRLYWYRQTLGQGPEFLTYFQNEAQLEKSRLLSDRFSAERPKGSFSTLEIQRTEQGDSAMYLCASSSGQYNSRTEAFFGQGTRLTVV.

In its sample, this clone was seen once. The rearrangement joins TRBV7-2 to TRBJ1-6; no firm D call. The germline CDR1 and CDR2 sequences are SGHTA and FQGNSA. There are 16 residues in the CDR3. Deletions cut 2 bases from V and 0 bases from J, with 8 bases between. The CDR3 nucleotides read TGTGCCAGCAGCTTAACCCCGAGCTCCTATAATTCACCCCTCCACTTT. Amino acids: CASSLTPSSYNSPLHF. Filled out from reference TRBV7-2 and TRBJ1-6, the complete variable domain reads GAGVSQSPSNKVTEKGKDVELRCDPISGHTALYWYRQSLGQGLEFLIYFQGNSAPDKSGLPSDRFSAERTGGSVSTLTIQRTQQEDSAVYLCASSLTPSSYNSPLHFGNGTRLTVT.

V gene TRBV9 combines with J gene TRBJ2-5, with 13 nucleotides matching TRBD2. In germline, CDR1 is SGDLS, CDR2 YYNGEE. This CDR3 spans 16 amino acids. V shed 2 bases and J 4 bases; nucleotides not matched to a gene: 5. The CDR3 loop reads CASSVQLAGGSETQYF. CDR3 nucleotide sequence: TGTGCCAGCAGCGTCCAACTAGCGGGGGGGTCAGAGACCCAGTACTTC.

The chain couples TRBV2 to TRBJ2-7; D unclear. CDR1 SNHLY and CDR2 FYNNEI come from the germline V gene. This CDR3 region has 11 residues. The V end lost 4 bases, the J end lost 4 bases, and 5 bases lay between the germline ends. The CDR3 reads CASSVFYEQYF. CDR3 nucleotides: TGTGCCAGCAGTGTATTTTACGAGCAGTACTTC.

CDR3 DNA sequence: TGCGCCAGCAGCCCGGAGGCAGAATATGGCTACACCTTC. Its translation: CASSPEAEYGYTF. The genes are TRBV5-1 and TRBJ1-2, with D uncertain. Trimming stripped 4 bases from V and 5 bases from J, with 12 bases between. Germline lookup yields CDR1 SGHRS and CDR2 YFSETQ. The CDR3 has 13 amino acids.

The chain has TRBV9 and TRBJ1-5; a weak D match, TRBD1 (5 bases). Trimming left V 3 bases short and J 1 base short, with 14 bases between. CDR3 length equals 16 residues. Germline V CDR1 and CDR2: SGDLS, YYNGEE. The CDR3 loop reads CASSGGGGGSNQPQHF. CDR3 coding DNA: TGTGCCAGCAGCGGGGGCGGGGGTGGAAGCAATCAGCCCCAGCATTTT.

This clone was seen only once. V and J are TRBV7-9 and TRBJ1-4; D call uncertain. Germline V gene sequence: CDR1 SEHNR, CDR2 FQNEAQ (reference sequence). This CDR3 spans 13 amino acids. With 4 bases removed from V and 7 bases from J, the gap between germline ends came to 10 bases. The CDR3 DNA is TGTGCCAGCAGCTCGGTTAATCGTGAAAAACTGTTTTTT. Translating it yields CASSSVNREKLFF.

V and J are TRBV7-6 and TRBJ2-5, with 11 bases aligning to TRBD2. This CDR3 is 16 amino acids long. V lost 5 bases to trimming and J lost 5 bases; unmatched junction nucleotides: 10. Germline CDR1 reads SGHVS; CDR2 reads FNYEAQ. Here the CDR3 DNA reads TGTGCCAGCAGCCAAACCACTAGCGGGAGAATCGAGACCCAGTACTTC. Amino acid sequence: CASSQTTSGRIETQYF.

The chain carries TRBV4-2 and TRBJ2-5, with TRBD2 identical over 9 bases. Germline V gene lookup returns CDR1 LGHNA and CDR2 YNFKEQ. This CDR3 region has 15 residues. The V segment lost 1 base and the J segment 3 bases; nucleotides outside the gene matches: 3. CDR3: CASSQASSGKETQYF. The CDR3 DNA is TGTGCCAGCAGCCAAGCTTCTAGCGGGAAAGAGACCCAGTACTTC.

V is TRBV30 and J is TRBJ2-5; 8 positions match TRBD1. Germline CDR1 reads GTSNPN; CDR2 reads SVGIG (reference sequence). After removal of 0 bases from V and 9 bases from J, the junction contained 6 bases not matched to a gene. This CDR3 contains 13 residues. Here the CDR3 DNA reads TGTGCCTGGAGTGTAGACAGGGGTGGACCCCAGTACTTC. This gives the protein CAWSVDRGGPQYF.

This CDR3 is CASSIDTPGSGGTYNEQFF. The CDR3 DNA follows: TGTGCCAGTAGTATAGATACCCCTGGTAGCGGGGGGACCTACAATGAGCAGTTCTTC. The gene calls are TRBV19 and TRBJ2-1, with TRBD2 identical over 10 bases. Germline V gene sequence: CDR1 LNHDA, CDR2 SQIVND (reference sequence). Losses at the gene ends were 0 bases for V and 2 bases for J; bases not matched to a gene: 10. The CDR3 totals 19 residues.

The chain carries TRBV19 and TRBJ1-1, with unresolved D. The CDR3 sequence is 11 residues long. Trimming took off 3 bases at V and 7 bases at J, with 6 bases between the two ends. CDR1 LNHDA and CDR2 SQIVND come from the germline V gene (reference sequence). The CDR3 loop is CASSITVEAFF. CDR3 in DNA: TGTGCCAGTAGTATCACAGTTGAAGCTTTCTTT.

The V and J genes are TRBV2 and TRBJ1-2; D unresolved. Per germline, CDR1 SNHLY and CDR2 FYNNEI. The CDR3 totals 17 residues. The V and J ends lost 9 bases and 3 bases respectively, with 26 bases between them. The CDR3: CARTLRFRFVPDYGYTF. As DNA, the CDR3 is TGTGCCAGAACCCTCAGGTTCAGGTTTGTCCCCGACTATGGCTACACCTTC.

This clone was detected once. The rearrangement links TRBV7-2 to TRBJ1-2; 7 nucleotides line up with TRBD1. Germline trimming cut 1 base from V and 9 bases from J; bases unmatched to any gene: 8. This CDR3 has 14 amino acids. Germline assignment: CDR1 SGHTA and CDR2 FQGNSA. The CDR3 loop reads CASSLEGQGVRYTF. In DNA form, the CDR3 reads TGTGCCAGCAGCTTAGAAGGGCAGGGGGTGCGCTACACCTTC.

CDR3 residues: CASGKNTEAFF. The DNA for the CDR3 is TGTGCCAGTGGCAAGAACACTGAAGCTTTCTTT. V usage is TRBV19 and J usage is TRBJ1-1; unclear D gene. Germline-derived CDR1 and CDR2 are LNHDA and SQIVND (reference sequence). The CDR3 sequence is 11 residues long. Trimming removed 8 bases from V and 1 base from J, with 5 bases in between.

The chain has TRBV5-1 and TRBJ1-4, with a possible D match to TRBD1 (5 bases). The CDR3 covers 15 residues. CDR1 is SGHRS and CDR2 is YFSETQ in the germline V gene. V shed 0 bases and J shed 6 bases, with 12 bases lying between them. The CDR3 reads CASSLVAGIDEKLFF. In DNA, the CDR3 is TGCGCCAGCAGCTTGGTAGCAGGGATAGATGAAAAACTGTTTTTT.

This clone has more than one count but fewer than ten. CDR3 bases: TGCGCCAGCAGCCCCGGACAGGGCACTGAAGCTTTCTTT. This translates into CASSPGQGTEAFF. The chain employs TRBV5-1 and TRBJ1-1, with TRBD1 matching 8 bases. The CDR3 spans 13 residues. Trimming cost V 4 bases and J 4 bases; bases outside gene matches: 3. Germline V gene sequence: CDR1 SGHRS, CDR2 YFSETQ.

This clone was picked up many times. The rearrangement uses TRBV5-1 and TRBJ2-7; no reliable D call. The CDR3 sequence is 13 residues long. The germline CDR1 and CDR2 sequences are SGHRS and YFSETQ. Deletions cut 4 bases from V and 7 bases from J, with 15 bases between. This CDR3 reads CASSQIPGGEQYF. The CDR3 DNA reads as TGCGCCAGCAGCCAGATCCCAGGTGGGGAGCAGTACTTC.

The CDR3: CASSLQEQLGYTF. In nucleotides, the CDR3 is TGTGCCAGCAGCTTGCAGGAACAGTTGGGCTACACCTTC. The chain carries TRBV5-6 and TRBJ1-2; no clear D gene. The CDR3 sequence is 13 residues long. Germline-derived CDR1 and CDR2 are SGHDT and YYEEEE. Trimming shortened V by 1 base and J by 8 bases, and 12 bases separated the two germline ends. The full variable domain, rest sourced from reference TRBV5-6 and TRBJ1-2, is DAGVTQSPTHLIKTRGQQVTLRCSPKSGHDTVSWYQQALGQGPQFIFQYYEEEERQRGNFPDRFSGHQFPNYSSELNVNALLLGDSALYLCASSLQEQLGYTFGSGTRLTVV.

This clone was counted once. V and J are TRBV9 and TRBJ2-3; TRBD2 agrees at 10 bases. CDR1 and CDR2 from the germline V gene are SGDLS and YYNGEE. The CDR3 sequence is 16 residues long. V shed 0 bases, J shed 1 base, and the junction held 2 bases outside the gene matches. This chain's CDR3 is CASSVAGTSGTDTQYF. CDR3 bases: TGTGCCAGCAGCGTAGCCGGGACTAGCGGCACAGATACGCAGTATTTT.

The J gene is TRBJ1-3, the V gene TRBV30; D not certain. The length of the CDR3 is 11 residues. V was shortened by 2 bases and J by 8 bases, with 7 bases between the two germline ends. CDR1 GTSNPN and CDR2 SVGIG come from the germline V gene (reference sequence). The CDR3 DNA reads as TGTGCCTGGAGTCTCGGAGACACCATATATTTT. Translating it yields CAWSLGDTIYF.

This clone came up once. The chain recombines TRBV19 with TRBJ1-2; 7 bases line up with TRBD1. Germline CDR1 LNHDA, CDR2 SQIVND (reference sequence). J was trimmed by 4 bases and V by 3 bases; bases with no gene match: 14. The CDR3 extends over 17 amino acids. In nucleotides, the CDR3 is TGTGCCAGTAGTATTAGCGCGGGGACAGAACCTCTCTATGGCTACACCTTC. Its protein product is CASSISAGTEPLYGYTF. Full variable domain (missing parts from reference TRBV19 and TRBJ1-2): DGGITQSPKYLFRKEGQNVTLSCEQNLNHDAMYWYRQDPGQGLRLIYYSQIVNDFQKGDIAEGYSVSREKKESFPLTVTSAQKNPTAFYLCASSISAGTEPLYGYTFGSGTRLTVV.

This clone was observed a single time. The V and J genes are TRBV6-5 and TRBJ1-1; unclear D gene. The CDR3 has 13 residues. The ends were cut back, 6 bases at V and 2 bases at J, with 10 bases in the middle. The V gene's germline CDR1 is MNHEY and CDR2 SVGAGI. The CDR3 loop is CASSREGNTEAFF. For the CDR3, the DNA is TGTGCCAGCAGCCGCGAGGGTAACACTGAAGCTTTCTTT.

The chain couples TRBV28 to TRBJ1-4; D not resolved. The germline V and J ends were trimmed by 5 bases and 0 bases, with 7 bases remaining between them. The CDR3 is made up of 14 amino acids. Germline assignment: CDR1 MDHEN and CDR2 SYDVKM. CDR3 sequence reads: CASSRTATNEKLFF. The CDR3 DNA sequence: TGTGCCAGCAGTCGAACAGCAACTAATGAAAAACTGTTTTTT.

This chain joins TRBV5-4 and TRBJ2-3; TRBD1 matches at 7 bases. The J segment lost 2 bases and the V segment lost 3 bases, leaving 12 bases of the junction unmatched. Germline V CDR1 and CDR2: SGHNT, YYREEE (reference sequence). This CDR3 is built from 17 residues. The CDR3 DNA is TGTGCCAGCAGCTCGGAGACAGGGCTTTATTTCACAGATACGCAGTATTTT. This translates into CASSSETGLYFTDTQYF.

This clone was counted a few times. This sequence joins TRBV28 and TRBJ1-2; TRBD1 aligns across 8 bases. In germline, CDR1 is MDHEN, CDR2 SYDVKM. V was clipped by 3 bases and J by 8 bases; unmatched bases: 2. CDR3 length: 12 residues. CDR3: CASSFWTGGYTF. The CDR3 DNA follows: TGTGCCAGCAGTTTCTGGACAGGGGGCTACACCTTC.